The next 6 T cell receptor beta chains were all read from a single sample in a study of PD-L1 blockade in urothelial cancer (dated by TCRdb to about 2017). The library was generated by the immunoSEQ multiplex PCR assay. TCRdb's version of the immuneACCESS table is confined to in-frame rearrangements and falls short of the full clone set. An unresolved V gene accounts for under half of the shortfall where checked; the remainder is of unknown origin. Within this sample are roughly 50,000 clones, with around 79% of them counted one time only. Roughly 3.9% of the sample goes to the ten largest clones. This sample's time point label indicates: pretreatment peripheral blood. The specimen was PBMCs, collected around atezolizumab (anti-PD-L1) treatment. The receptors here all came from a man in his 70s with urothelial cancer.

The chain is built from TRBV19 and TRBJ2-3; 8 nucleotides match TRBD2. Germline trimming cut 7 bases from V and 0 bases from J; bases unmatched to any gene: 12. Germline CDR1 is LNHDA and CDR2 is SQIVND (reference sequence). The CDR3 is 17 residues long. CDR3 coding DNA: TGTGCCAGTACCTCCGGGGGGGGCGCCTATAGCACAGATACGCAGTATTTT. It encodes CASTSGGGAYSTDTQYF.

This clone was counted a few times. The V gene is TRBV5-1, the J gene TRBJ2-2; D is perhaps TRBD1 (6 bases). Germline CDR1 is SGHRS and CDR2 is YFSETQ. The CDR3 length is 15 residues. V lost 0 bases and J lost 7, with 13 bases in between. This CDR3 reads CASSLALQGIGELFF. The CDR3 coding sequence is TGCGCCAGCAGCTTGGCCCTCCAGGGGATCGGGGAGCTGTTTTTT. Complete variable domain (other parts from reference TRBV5-1 and TRBJ2-2): KAGVTQTPRYLIKTRGQQVTLSCSPISGHRSVSWYQQTPGQGLQFLFEYFSETQRNKGNFPGRFSGRQFSNSRSEMNVSTLELGDSALYLCASSLALQGIGELFFGEGSRLTVL.

The chain joins TRBV11-2 to TRBJ1-2, with D maybe TRBD1 (5 bases). Trimming pared 5 bases from V and 2 bases from J, leaving 15 bases between. CDR1 and CDR2 (germline): SGHAT, FQNNGV. The CDR3 runs 15 residues. CDR3 sequence: CASSLDSSLNYGYTF. The CDR3 DNA is TGTGCCAGCAGCCTCGACAGTTCCTTAAACTATGGCTACACCTTC.

The chain joins TRBV5-6 to TRBJ2-7; 8 bases align to TRBD1. Germline values: CDR1 SGHDT, CDR2 YYEEEE. The J segment lost 6 bases and the V segment lost 0 bases, leaving 11 bases of the junction unmatched. This CDR3 is 16 amino acids long. The chain's CDR3 is CASSLVSFGQGIEQYF. The CDR3 nucleotides read TGTGCCAGCAGCTTGGTTAGTTTCGGACAGGGCATCGAGCAGTACTTC.

This chain joins TRBV21-1 and TRBJ2-7; the table assigns TRBD1, which was not confirmed against the DNA. TRBV21-1 is classified as a pseudogene. The CDR3 runs to 18 residues. CDR3 sequence reads: CASSKEGTQGKTTYEQYF. The CDR3 region has the DNA TGTGCCAGCAGCAAAGAGGGGACACAAGGGAAAACCACCTACGAGCAGTACTTC.

The genes are TRBV11-2 and TRBJ1-1; no firm D call. The CDR3 length is 15 residues. Trimming took off 1 base at V and 1 base at J, with 10 bases between the two ends. The germline V gene has CDR1 SGHAT and CDR2 FQNNGV. The CDR3 sequence: CASSLVGSQNTEAFF. The CDR3 bases are TGTGCCAGCAGCTTAGTTGGTAGTCAGAACACTGAAGCTTTCTTT.